Shown below are 28 T cell receptor beta chains from a single sample sequenced in a study of response to subunit inactivated influenza vaccine (dated by TCRdb to the late 2010s). Library preparation was by RT-PCR. Instrument used: Illumina HiSeq 2500. TCRdb took the public reads, trimmed them with fastp at Q25, ran MiXCR for clone calling and kept in-frame beta chains. Rows are unified per CDR3 protein, each entry keeping the most common DNA and genes. The sample table contains a few hundred thousand distinct CDR3 sequences; only one count was recorded for around a fifth of them. The ten largest account for more than 8.5% of the sample. The sample in question was PBMCs from blood, obtained less than 22 months after vaccination. These receptors were collected from a man between 45 and 75 years old who received an inactivated influenza vaccine. Donor details come from another sample of the same person, matched by shared clones.

This clonotype has more than one count but fewer than ten. The genes are TRBV28 and TRBJ2-1, with D perhaps matching TRBD1 or TRBD2 (5 bases each). CDR1 and CDR2 (germline): MDHEN, SYDVKM. The CDR3 is 11 amino acids. This chain's CDR3 is CGAGRYNEQFF. The CDR3 DNA reads as TGTGGGGCAGGGAGATACAATGAGCAGTTCTTC.

In DNA form, the CDR3 reads TGCAGTGCTAGAGATCTAGGGGGGACACAAGAGACCCAGTACTTC. It encodes CSARDLGGTQETQYF. V and J are TRBV20-1 and TRBJ2-5; D may be TRBD1 or TRBD2 (6 bases each). There are 15 residues in the CDR3. The germline V gene encodes CDR1 DFQATT and CDR2 SNEGSKA (reference sequence). Trimming stripped 0 bases from V and 2 bases from J, with 13 bases between.

This clonotype was detected a few times. V and J are TRBV20-1 and TRBJ1-6, with a weak D call TRBD1 (5 bases). Trimming removed 5 bases from V and 9 bases from J, with 17 bases in between. CDR1 and CDR2 (germline): DFQATT, SNEGSKA (reference sequence). This CDR3 comprises 14 residues. In nucleotides, the CDR3 is TGCAGTGCTCAGGACAAGCGGACGGCTTCACCCCTCCACTTT. Its translation: CSAQDKRTASPLHF.

This clonotype was picked up a small number of times. The gene calls are TRBV28 and TRBJ1-2; D is unclear. V shed 5 bases and J shed 2 bases, with 12 bases lying between them. Germline V CDR1 and CDR2: MDHEN, SYDVKM. The CDR3 extends over 14 amino acids. CDR3 residues: CASSPVTGNYGYTF. Here the CDR3 DNA reads TGTGCCAGCAGTCCAGTGACCGGGAACTATGGCTACACCTTC.

In its sample, this clonotype was seen many times. The chain has TRBV11-2 and TRBJ1-1; D is unresolved. V was cut by 0 bases and J by 4 bases, with 12 bases left in between. The germline gives CDR1 SGHAT, CDR2 FQNNGV. There are 15 residues in the CDR3. The CDR3 is CASSLEELSRTEAFF. The CDR3 DNA follows: TGTGCCAGCAGCTTAGAGGAGTTGTCCCGCACTGAAGCTTTCTTT. Full variable domain (rest looked up from reference TRBV11-2 and TRBJ1-1): EAGVAQSPRYKIIEKRQSVAFWCNPISGHATLYWYQQILGQGPKLLIQFQNNGVVDDSQLPKDRFSAERLKGVDSTLKIQPAKLEDSAVYLCASSLEELSRTEAFFGQGTRLTVV.

This clonotype has at least ten counts. The V call is TRBV27, the J call TRBJ1-1, with a tentative D call TRBD1 (5 bases). The V gene lost 1 base and the J gene lost 5 bases, with 11 bases spanning the gap. This CDR3 region has 14 residues. Germline CDR1 is MNHEY and CDR2 is SMNVEV (reference sequence). CDR3 amino acids: CASSLYAGRTEAFF. The DNA for the CDR3 is TGTGCCAGCAGTTTATACGCAGGGAGAACTGAAGCTTTCTTT.

This clonotype was counted a single time. This chain joins TRBV7-9 and TRBJ2-7, with TRBD2 identical over 13 bases. The CDR3 runs 16 residues. Per the germline V gene, CDR1 is SEHNR and CDR2 is FQNEAQ (reference sequence). Trimming at V came to 7 bases and at J to 4 bases, leaving 10 bases not matched to a gene. The CDR3 DNA sequence: TGTGCCAGCACCACCACAGGACTAGCGGGAGTTTACGAGCAGTACTTC. This encodes CASTTTGLAGVYEQYF.

This clonotype came up a few times. The gene calls are TRBV12-3 or TRBV12-4 and TRBJ1-1; no reliable D call. The length of the CDR3 is 13 residues. The V and J ends lost 6 bases and 2 bases respectively, with 10 bases between them. CDR3 nucleotides: TGTGCCAGCAGCCCTTTTGTTAACACTGAAGCTTTCTTT. This encodes CASSPFVNTEAFF.

The chain employs TRBV20-1 and TRBJ2-4; D is unresolved. The CDR3 extends over 16 amino acids. Germline CDR1 reads DFQATT; CDR2 reads SNEGSKA (reference sequence). V dropped 7 bases and J dropped 0 bases, with 19 bases sitting between them. CDR3 sequence (DNA): TGCAGTGACACCGGTAACACAGACCTAGCCAAAAACATTCAGTACTTC. Protein: CSDTGNTDLAKNIQYF.

This clonotype turned up a few times. The chain links TRBV12-3 or TRBV12-4 to TRBJ1-5; perhaps TRBD1 as D (6 bases). This CDR3 is built from 16 residues. V lost 1 base, J lost 4 bases, and 14 bases lay in between. DNA of the CDR3: TGTGCCAGCAGTTTAGGGGTCAGGGGACCGAATCAGCCCCAGCATTTT. Translated: CASSLGVRGPNQPQHF.

This clonotype was seen more than once but under ten times. This chain connects TRBV20-1 to TRBJ1-1; D call uncertain. The CDR3 totals 13 residues. With 3 bases removed from V and 4 bases from J, the gap between germline ends came to 12 bases. Germline lookup yields CDR1 DFQATT and CDR2 SNEGSKA (reference sequence). The CDR3 DNA is TGCAGTGCTAGGTACAACCGGGGCACTGAAGCTTTCTTT. Residues: CSARYNRGTEAFF.

The CDR3: CASSLDDRRYGYTF. CDR3 nucleotides: TGTGCCAGCAGCTTGGATGACAGGAGGTATGGCTACACCTTC. The gene calls are TRBV11-1 and TRBJ1-2, with TRBD1 as a possible D gene (6 bases). This CDR3 region has 14 residues. In germline, CDR1 is SGHAT, CDR2 FQDESV (reference sequence). V shed 3 bases and J shed 5 bases, with 13 bases lying between them.

This clonotype was picked up a small number of times. The chain uses TRBV4-3 and TRBJ1-2; D is unresolved. This CDR3 contains 14 residues. V lost 0 bases and J 4 bases, leaving 9 bases between the germline ends. The germline CDR1 and CDR2 sequences are LGHNA and YSLEER. The CDR3, as DNA: TGCGCCAGCAGCCAAGATGTCGGGGTCTATGGCTACACCTTC. It is translated as CASSQDVGVYGYTF.

This clonotype was detected only a few times. The chain employs TRBV5-1 and TRBJ1-3, with a tentative D call TRBD1 (5 bases). CDR1 SGHRS and CDR2 YFSETQ come from the germline V gene. The V end lost 0 bases, the J end lost 0 bases, and 13 bases lay between the germline ends. The CDR3 length is 17 residues. CDR3: CASSLGPQGGSGNTIYF. The CDR3, as DNA: TGCGCCAGCAGCTTGGGGCCCCAGGGAGGCTCTGGAAACACCATATATTTT.

This clonotype was counted between two and nine times. The chain joins TRBV18 to TRBJ2-5; perhaps TRBD2 as D (5 bases). Germline V lookup: CDR1 KGHSH, CDR2 LQKENI. Trimming removed 3 bases from V and 2 bases from J, with 10 bases in between. The CDR3 length is 14 residues. The CDR3 region has the DNA TGTGCCAGCTCACCCCAACTAGGACAAGAGACCCAGTACTTC. Translation gives CASSPQLGQETQYF.

The rearrangement uses TRBV29-1 and TRBJ2-1, with TRBD2 matching 7 bases. Germline CDR1 is SQVTM and CDR2 is ANQGSEA. This CDR3 has 12 amino acids. V was pared by 7 bases and J by 8 bases, with 8 bases of the junction left unmatched. DNA of the CDR3: TGCAGCGGCCTGCCTGGGGGGGATGAGCAGTTCTTC. As protein: CSGLPGGDEQFF.

This clonotype was observed a handful of times. The genes are TRBV28 and TRBJ2-5, with D possibly matching TRBD1 (5 bases). V gave up 2 bases and J gave up 2 bases, with 9 bases separating them. The CDR3 extends over 14 amino acids. CDR1 and CDR2 (germline): MDHEN, SYDVKM. Here the CDR3 DNA reads TGTGCCAGCAGTTTACAGGGTGGGCAAGAGACCCAGTACTTC. Amino acid sequence: CASSLQGGQETQYF.

This clonotype was observed a few times. This chain joins TRBV7-9 and TRBJ1-1, with a possible D match to TRBD1 (6 bases). The ends were cut back, 5 bases at V and 1 base at J, with 11 bases in the middle. CDR1 is SEHNR, CDR2 FQNEAQ, per germline (reference sequence). This CDR3 has 14 residues. CDR3: CASSGRGPNTEAFF. As DNA, the CDR3 is TGTGCCAGCAGCGGCAGGGGACCGAACACTGAAGCTTTCTTT.

This clonotype was observed many times. The gene calls are TRBV12-2 and TRBJ1-5; no check of the table's D call, TRBD1, against the DNA was made. TRBV12-2 is labeled a pseudogene. CDR3 length: 13 residues. Here the CDR3 DNA reads TGTGCAGCGCGGGGGCGAGGAAATCAGCCCCAGCATTTT. It specifies CAARGRGNQPQHF.

This clonotype showed up just a few times. The chain employs TRBV5-1 and TRBJ2-7; 9 bases are a match to TRBD2. Germline V gene data show CDR1 as SGHRS and CDR2 as YFSETQ. J gave up 1 base and V 0 bases, and 5 bases lay outside the gene matches. The CDR3 is 16 amino acids. CDR3 sequence reads: CASSLEGGRVSYEQYF. The DNA for the CDR3 is TGCGCCAGCAGCTTGGAGGGCGGGAGGGTATCCTACGAGCAGTACTTC. Variable domain in full (rest from reference TRBV5-1 and TRBJ2-7): KAGVTQTPRYLIKTRGQQVTLSCSPISGHRSVSWYQQTPGQGLQFLFEYFSETQRNKGNFPGRFSGRQFSNSRSEMNVSTLELGDSALYLCASSLEGGRVSYEQYFGPGTRLTVT.

This clonotype was counted only a few times. J is TRBJ2-2 and V is TRBV29-1; maybe TRBD2 (5 bases). This CDR3 is built from 12 residues. The germline V gene encodes CDR1 SQVTM and CDR2 ANQGSEA. V lost 6 bases and J 4 bases, leaving 9 bases between the germline ends. CDR3 in amino acids: CSVGDATGELFF. DNA of the CDR3: TGCAGCGTGGGAGACGCCACCGGGGAGCTGTTTTTT.

This sequence joins TRBV6-2 or TRBV6-3 and TRBJ2-5; TRBD1 matches at 7 bases. V was pared by 6 bases and J by 6 bases, with 13 bases of the junction left unmatched. Per germline, CDR1 MNHEY and CDR2 SVGEGT. The CDR3 totals 15 residues. CDR3 in DNA: TGTGCCAGCAGCCCCTCAGGGGGAGTAACAAAGACCCAGTACTTC. Translated: CASSPSGGVTKTQYF.

This clonotype was observed at least ten times. CDR3 nucleotide sequence: TGTGCCAGCAGCCAAGATACAGGAGCAACTAATGAAAAACTGTTTTTT. Its translation: CASSQDTGATNEKLFF. The rearrangement joins TRBV4-2 to TRBJ1-4, with a tentative D call TRBD1 (5 bases). Germline CDR1 and CDR2: LGHNA and YNFKEQ. CDR3 size: 16 residues. Trimming removed 0 bases at V and 0 bases at J, with 8 bases between.

This clonotype occurred a few times. The V call is TRBV30, the J call TRBJ2-7; D is perhaps TRBD1 (6 bases). The CDR3 loop spans 12 amino acids. Trimming took off 1 base at V and 3 bases at J, with 7 bases between the two ends. Germline assignment: CDR1 GTSNPN and CDR2 SVGIG (reference sequence). The CDR3 nucleotides are TGTGCCTGGAGTGAGGACAGCTACGAGCAGTACTTC. Translation gives CAWSEDSYEQYF.

The gene calls are TRBV12-3 or TRBV12-4 and TRBJ2-3, with 9 bases lining up with TRBD2. The ends lost 3 bases at V and 2 bases at J; junction bases unmatched: 6. The CDR3 extends over 16 amino acids. The CDR3 is CASSFSQREVTDTQYF. CDR3 DNA: TGTGCCAGCAGTTTTTCCCAGCGGGAGGTCACAGATACGCAGTATTTT.

This chain uses TRBV20-1 with TRBJ1-5; D call uncertain. Per germline, CDR1 DFQATT and CDR2 SNEGSKA (reference sequence). The CDR3 totals 14 residues. V gave up 0 bases and J gave up 4 bases, with 10 bases separating them. CDR3 in amino acids: CSAREGPPNQPQHF. The CDR3 region has the DNA TGCAGTGCTAGAGAAGGTCCACCGAATCAGCCCCAGCATTTT.

V usage is TRBV10-3 and J usage is TRBJ1-2; D remains unclear. Germline CDR1 reads ENHRY; CDR2 reads SYGVKD. Trimming pared 2 bases from V and 8 bases from J, leaving 9 bases between. This CDR3 spans 12 amino acids. Here the CDR3 reads CAISEPLGGYTF. CDR3 DNA: TGTGCCATCAGTGAGCCCCTGGGGGGCTACACCTTC.

This clonotype has a handful of counts. The chain has TRBV5-1 and TRBJ2-1; no clear D. Germline V lookup: CDR1 SGHRS, CDR2 YFSETQ. This CDR3 is 14 amino acids long. V gave up 0 bases and J gave up 7 bases, with 11 bases separating them. The CDR3 DNA reads TGCGCCAGCAGCTTGGTAAGCCAGCCAAATGAGCAGTTCTTC. It yields the protein CASSLVSQPNEQFF. Full variable domain (rest looked up from reference TRBV5-1 and TRBJ2-1): KAGVTQTPRYLIKTRGQQVTLSCSPISGHRSVSWYQQTPGQGLQFLFEYFSETQRNKGNFPGRFSGRQFSNSRSEMNVSTLELGDSALYLCASSLVSQPNEQFFGPGTRLTVL.